The 7 T cell receptor beta chains below were found in one sample sequenced in a study of T cells in localized non-small cell lung cancer. The method was immunoSEQ multiplex PCR; TCRdb's version includes in-frame clones alone and lacks a portion of them. The sample lists around 1,700 clones; roughly a quarter were seen once. Sequenced material: normal lung tissue next to the tumor, taken before any cancer treatment. All receptors come from a female donor at least 60 years old with stage II lung adenocarcinoma.

The table lists this clone with a few counts. The CDR3 region is CASSPGLAGGNEQFF. CDR3 DNA: TGTGCCAGCAGTCCCGGACTAGCGGGAGGCAATGAGCAGTTCTTC. The chain is built from TRBV28 and TRBJ2-1; 14 bases line up with TRBD2. The CDR3 is 15 amino acids. The germline CDR1 and CDR2 sequences are MDHEN and SYDVKM. V shed 5 bases and J 6 bases; nucleotides not matched to a gene: 3. Filled out from reference TRBV28 and TRBJ2-1, the complete variable domain reads DVKVTQSSRYLVKRTGEKVFLECVQDMDHENMFWYRQDPGLGLRLIYFSYDVKMKEKGDIPEGYSVSREKKERFSLILESASTNQTSMYLCASSPGLAGGNEQFFGPGTRLTVL.

This clone has only a few counts. The chain uses TRBV23-1 and TRBJ1-2; 8 bases align to TRBD1. TRBV23-1 is given ORF status, its function remaining uncertain. V lost 6 bases and J lost 7; bases outside the gene matches: 7. This CDR3 region has 13 residues. In nucleotides, the CDR3 is TGCGCCAGCAGCTTTCAGGGGGCCGGTGGCTACACCTTC. As protein: CASSFQGAGGYTF.

CDR3 bases: TGTGCCAGCAGTGATATAGGCCAGGGGGCCAATGAGCAGTTCTTC. It yields the protein CASSDIGQGANEQFF. V usage is TRBV9 and J usage is TRBJ2-1; 8 bases align to TRBD1. V shed 5 bases and J 6 bases; nucleotides not matched to a gene: 10. This CDR3 comprises 15 residues. The germline CDR1 and CDR2 sequences are SGDLS and YYNGEE.

In this sample, this clone is large. The rearrangement links TRBV6-8 to TRBJ1-1; no clear D gene. Trimming took off 10 bases at V and 2 bases at J, with 14 bases between the two ends. CDR1 and CDR2 (germline): MNHGY, SAAAGT. The CDR3 has 13 amino acids. The CDR3 reads CATKRDPNTEAFF. As DNA, the CDR3 is TGTGCCACCAAACGGGATCCTAACACTGAAGCTTTCTTT.

By share of the sample, this clone is large (0.1 to 1%). The rearrangement links TRBV11-3 to TRBJ2-5; either TRBD1 or TRBD2 may supply D (5 bases each). Trimming shortened V by 3 bases and J by 1 base, and 15 bases separated the two germline ends. Germline CDR1 is SGHNT and CDR2 is YENEEA. The CDR3 is made up of 16 amino acids. CDR3 in DNA: TGTGCCAGCAGCTTGGCAGGCAGAGGGACCCAAGAGACCCAGTACTTC. Its translation is CASSLAGRGTQETQYF.

The V gene is TRBV6-8, the J gene TRBJ2-1, with D unclear. The CDR3 length is 16 residues. The V and J ends lost 5 bases and 9 bases respectively, with 23 bases between them. Per germline, CDR1 MNHGY and CDR2 SAAAGT. The CDR3 DNA sequence: TGTGCCAGCAGTGTCTCCGGCTTTGGGCCCCTCAGTGAGCAGTTCTTC. Protein: CASSVSGFGPLSEQFF.

J is TRBJ2-5 and V is TRBV14, with 7 bases aligning to TRBD1. The trim removed 2 bases at V and 2 bases at J, leaving 2 bases unmatched. The CDR3 covers 14 residues. CDR1 and CDR2 (germline): SGHDN, FVKESK. This chain's CDR3 is CASSQNRGQETQYF. The DNA for the CDR3 is TGTGCCAGCAGCCAAAACAGGGGACAAGAGACCCAGTACTTC.